These 20 T cell receptor beta chains originate from one sample sequenced in a study of CD8+CD57+ T cells in acquired aplastic anemia listed by TCRdb under 2018. Instrument used: Illumina HiSeq 2000. Genomic DNA was used as template for profiling of TCR beta VDJ combinations and CDR3 sequences. TCRdb reran the public reads through fastp at Q25 and MiXCR, keeping productive beta chains. Duplicate CDR3 protein sequences are folded into a single record with the most common DNA and genes. Across this sample there are hundreds of thousands of distinct CDR3 sequences, with under 40% seen only once. The top ten clones comprise around 0.82% of the sample. The patients picked for sequencing were ones in whom flow cytometry had shown an expansion of CD8+CD57+ cells. Sequenced sample: sorted CD4+, CD8+, or CD8+CD57+ T cells (not recorded which) from PBMCs. The receptor set was obtained from a human donor with aplastic anemia.

This clonotype occurred many times. V and J are TRBV19 and TRBJ2-5, with TRBD1 as a possible D gene (6 bases). The CDR3 length is 14 residues. Germline values: CDR1 LNHDA, CDR2 SQIVND (reference sequence). V was cut by 6 bases and J by 1 base, with 12 bases left in between. The CDR3 reads CASSITGRQETQYF. The DNA of the CDR3 is TGTGCCAGTAGCATTACAGGGCGCCAAGAGACCCAGTACTTC.

V and J are TRBV4-3 and TRBJ1-5; no clear D. Germline V gene sequence: CDR1 LGHNA, CDR2 YSLEER. V lost 0 bases to trimming and J lost 9 bases, with 15 bases between them. The CDR3 loop spans 15 amino acids. CDR3 nucleotide sequence: TGCGCCAGCAGCCAAGATTGGACTGAAGCGTGGCCCCAGCATTTT. The encoded protein is CASSQDWTEAWPQHF.

The table lists this clonotype with many counts. This chain joins TRBV5-6 and TRBJ1-2; D may be TRBD1 (5 bases). With 0 bases removed from V and 4 bases from J, the gap between germline ends came to 7 bases. Germline V lookup: CDR1 SGHDT, CDR2 YYEEEE. CDR3 length equals 13 residues. CDR3 DNA sequence: TGTGCCAGCAGCTTGGGACAGAGCTATGGCTACACCTTC. Translating gives CASSLGQSYGYTF.

This clonotype occurred many times. The chain has TRBV2 and TRBJ1-2, with D hard to call. Germline lookup yields CDR1 SNHLY and CDR2 FYNNEI. This CDR3 is 14 amino acids long. V was shortened by 3 bases and J by 4 bases, with 12 bases between the two germline ends. The CDR3 spells CASSDVSVTYGYTF. CDR3 nucleotides: TGTGCCAGCAGTGATGTTAGCGTTACCTATGGCTACACCTTC.

This clonotype was observed many times. One end of the junction does not line up with germline, which may come from a read error. V and J are TRBV4-3 and TRBJ2-7; D is undetermined. The germline CDR1 and CDR2 sequences are LGHNA and YSLEER. The CDR3 has 14 amino acids. The CDR3 region has the DNA TGCGCCAGCAGTCAAGATAGGTGGGGATCCGAGCAGTACTTC. Translation gives CASSQDRWGSEQYF.

V usage is TRBV29-1 and J usage is TRBJ1-2; 9 positions match TRBD1. J gave up 10 bases and V 4 bases, and 1 base lay outside the gene matches. Per germline, CDR1 SQVTM and CDR2 ANQGSEA. This CDR3 has 10 residues. CDR3 sequence reads: CSVGTGVYTF. CDR3 nucleotides: TGCAGCGTTGGGACAGGGGTCTACACCTTC.

This clonotype has only one observation. This may stem from a read error, because a much larger clone lies one nucleotide away. This chain uses TRBV19 with TRBJ2-5; 9 nucleotides line up with TRBD1. The CDR3 spans 13 residues. The V gene's germline CDR1 is LNHDA and CDR2 SQIVND (reference sequence). The chain's CDR3 is CTSSMDRGETQYF. CDR3 nucleotides: TGTACCAGTAGTATGGACAGGGGTGAGACCCAGTACTTC.

This clonotype has a count of ten or more. The CDR3 reads CATSDWVMGKGANIQYF. In DNA, the CDR3 is TGTGCCACCAGCGACTGGGTAATGGGCAAAGGGGCAAACATTCAGTACTTC. V gene TRBV15 combines with J gene TRBJ2-4, with D maybe TRBD1 (5 bases). Germline values: CDR1 LNHNV, CDR2 YYDKDF (reference sequence). V lost 5 bases and J 6 bases, leaving 23 bases between the germline ends. The CDR3 is 17 residues long.

There are many counts of this clonotype. The chain joins TRBV29-1 to TRBJ1-2; no definite D call. V lost 4 bases and J 3 bases, leaving 3 bases between the germline ends. The germline gives CDR1 SQVTM, CDR2 ANQGSEA. The CDR3 loop spans 10 amino acids. As DNA, the CDR3 is TGCAGCGTTGCGGACTATGGCTACACCTTC. Its protein product is CSVADYGYTF.

This clonotype was seen repeatedly, ten times or more. The chain joins TRBV15 to TRBJ2-1; TRBD1 matches 7 bases. V lost 2 bases and J lost 9; bases outside the gene matches: 10. This CDR3 comprises 15 residues. Germline values: CDR1 LNHNV, CDR2 YYDKDF (reference sequence). The CDR3 is CATSRPGTAYGEQFF. The CDR3 DNA reads as TGTGCCACCAGCAGACCCGGGACAGCCTACGGTGAGCAGTTCTTC.

This clonotype occurred many times. The chain has TRBV5-1 and TRBJ1-5, with TRBD1 matching 7 bases. Trimming removed 1 base from V and 5 bases from J; junction bases left unmatched: 3. The CDR3 totals 14 residues. Per the germline V gene, CDR1 is SGHRS and CDR2 is YFSETQ. This CDR3 is CASSLTGEDQPQHF. The DNA for the CDR3 is TGCGCCAGCAGCTTGACAGGGGAGGATCAGCCCCAGCATTTT.

The chain links TRBV6-2 or TRBV6-3 to TRBJ1-2; no firm D call. V was trimmed by 1 base and J by 8 bases, leaving 17 bases between them. Germline lookup yields CDR1 MNHEY and CDR2 SVGEGT. This CDR3 spans 15 amino acids. The CDR3 region is CASSYWGWTMEGYTF. In nucleotides, the CDR3 is TGTGCCAGCAGTTACTGGGGTTGGACCATGGAGGGCTACACCTTC.

The V and J genes are TRBV19 and TRBJ1-4, with D possibly TRBD1 on 5 matching bases. V lost 6 bases to trimming and J lost 7 bases, with 18 bases between them. This CDR3 region has 15 residues. The germline gives CDR1 LNHDA, CDR2 SQIVND (reference sequence). The CDR3 region is CASSPPSGGREKLFF. The DNA for the CDR3 is TGTGCCAGTAGCCCCCCGTCCGGGGGACGTGAAAAACTGTTTTTT.

The sample holds many counts of this clonotype. The genes are TRBV19 and TRBJ2-7; weak D call: TRBD2 (5 bases). There are 14 residues in the CDR3. Trimming left V 2 bases short and J 4 bases short, with 12 bases between. The germline gives CDR1 LNHDA, CDR2 SQIVND (reference sequence). The CDR3 DNA reads TGTGCCAGTAGTATAATCCCCGGGATGTACGAGCAGTACTTC. Translation: CASSIIPGMYEQYF.

This clonotype was seen ten or more times. Sequence at one end of the junction differs from germline and may be a read error. The genes are TRBV7-9 and TRBJ1-1; no clear D gene. The CDR3 is made up of 14 amino acids. CDR1 and CDR2 (germline): SEHNR, FQNEAQ (reference sequence). The DNA of the CDR3 is TGTGCCAGCACCTTACTACGAGAGAACACTGAAGCTTTCTTT. It yields the protein CASTLLRENTEAFF. Full variable domain (missing parts from reference TRBV7-9 and TRBJ1-1): DTGVSQNPRHKITKRGQNVTFRCDPISEHNRLYWYRQTLGQGPEFLTYFQNEAQLEKSRLLSDRFSAERPKGSFSTLEIQRTEQGDSAMYLCASTLLRENTEAFFGQGTRLTVV.

This clonotype was recorded a few times. The V and J genes are TRBV11-2 and TRBJ1-3, with TRBD1 matching 8 bases. Losses at the gene ends were 2 bases for V and 0 bases for J; bases not matched to a gene: 6. Germline V lookup: CDR1 SGHAT, CDR2 FQNNGV. The CDR3 extends over 17 amino acids. Here the CDR3 reads CASSLRPQGDSGNTIYF. CDR3 coding DNA: TGTGCCAGCAGCTTACGACCACAGGGGGACTCTGGAAACACCATATATTTT. The full variable domain, with the rest looked up from reference TRBV11-2 and TRBJ1-3, is EAGVAQSPRYKIIEKRQSVAFWCNPISGHATLYWYQQILGQGPKLLIQFQNNGVVDDSQLPKDRFSAERLKGVDSTLKIQPAKLEDSAVYLCASSLRPQGDSGNTIYFGEGSWLTVV.

This clonotype was seen at least ten times. The chain carries TRBV2 and TRBJ2-7; D may correspond to TRBD1 or TRBD2 (6 bases each). Trimming took 7 bases from V and 2 from J, leaving 15 bases between them. CDR1 SNHLY and CDR2 FYNNEI come from the germline V gene. The CDR3 totals 14 residues. CDR3 residues: CASTGQRAPYEQYF. CDR3 in DNA: TGTGCCAGCACTGGACAGCGGGCCCCCTACGAGCAGTACTTC. The full variable domain, rest sourced from reference TRBV2 and TRBJ2-7, is EPEVTQTPSHQVTQMGQEVILRCVPISNHLYFYWYRQILGQKVEFLVSFYNNEISEKSEIFDDQFSVERPDGSNFTLKIRSTKLEDSAMYFCASTGQRAPYEQYFGPGTRLTVT.

This chain connects TRBV7-9 to TRBJ2-3; D ambiguous. CDR3 length: 14 amino acids. Deletions cut 3 bases from V and 4 bases from J, with 11 bases between. The germline V gene has CDR1 SEHNR and CDR2 FQNEAQ (reference sequence). The CDR3 DNA follows: TGTGCCAGCAGCTTCCTGCTGACCGCAGATACGCAGTATTTT. Translation gives CASSFLLTADTQYF.

The genes are TRBV10-1 and TRBJ2-7; D assignment may be TRBD1 or TRBD2 (6 bases each). Trimming took 7 bases from V and 2 from J, leaving 18 bases between them. The CDR3 sequence is 15 residues long. Germline V gene data show CDR1 as WNHNN and CDR2 as SYGVQD (reference sequence). This chain's CDR3 is CASMRDTRGTYEQYF. The CDR3 nucleotides read TGCGCCAGCATGAGGGACACGCGGGGTACCTACGAGCAGTACTTC.

The V gene is TRBV2, the J gene TRBJ2-2, with a tentative D call TRBD1 (6 bases). The CDR3 has 15 residues. Germline CDR1 reads SNHLY; CDR2 reads FYNNEI. V was shortened by 8 bases and J by 7 bases, with 20 bases between the two germline ends. The CDR3 region has the DNA TGTGCCAGCGATCTAAAGCAGGGGCGTAGCGGGGAGCTGTTTTTT. This codes for CASDLKQGRSGELFF.